Described below is a single T cell receptor (beta chain) sequence and its context. This record belongs to a study of blood T cell repertoires in COVID-19. About the research overall: From the United States, Italy and Spain came samples of acute and convalescent COVID-19.

Original processing methods: Estimated nucleated cell counts came from reference gene primer amplification. The method was immunoSEQ multiplex PCR; TCRdb's version includes in-frame clones alone and lacks a portion of them. D and trimming were read from the DNA, whereas the V and J calls and clone size are those reported in that table. The sample has some 250,000 clones, around 87% seen once. The CDR3 is made up of 15 amino acids. Living in 24 US areas, the participants were between 18 and 89 years of age. Participants' reported clinical history set cohort assignment. This clonotype originated in a woman between 40 and 50 years old with acute COVID-19. What was sequenced was PBMCs or T cells enriched from blood (not recorded which). This chain links TRBV21-1 with TRBJ1-6; the table's TRBD1 call for D was not verified on the DNA. TRBV21-1 is described as a pseudogene. CDR3 sequence (DNA): TGTGCCAGCAGCAAAGCCCGCGGACAGGGCAAACCCCTCCACTTT. Protein product: CASSKARGQGKPLHF.